This entry lists 25 T cell receptor beta chains sequenced from one sample in a study of T cells after yellow fever vaccination. TCRdb reprocessed the 5' RACE reads via MiXCR and lists one record per CDR3 protein. The table has almost 600,000 distinct CDR3 sequences, roughly 13% seen once. Material: PBMCs, obtained on the day of the yellow fever booster vaccination. Every receptor here comes from a man aged 25-40 years who received the YFV17D yellow fever vaccine.

The rearrangement joins TRBV12-3 or TRBV12-4 to TRBJ1-1, with D uncertain. Trimming removed 5 bases from V and 6 bases from J, with 13 bases in between. The CDR3 runs to 13 residues. CDR3 sequence (DNA): TGTGCCAGCAGTAAGGACCCAGAGCCTGAAGCTTTCTTT. Its translation: CASSKDPEPEAFF.

This clonotype was counted between two and nine times. DNA for the CDR3: TGTGCCAGCAGCTTTTTTAGGGATATCTCTGGAAACACCATATATTTT. This codes for CASSFFRDISGNTIYF. The chain employs TRBV7-9 and TRBJ1-3; D remains unclear. This CDR3 comprises 16 residues. Germline values: CDR1 SEHNR, CDR2 FQNEAQ (reference sequence). V lost 3 bases, J lost 0 bases, and 12 bases lay in between. The full variable domain, in which reference TRBV7-9 and TRBJ1-3 provide the parts outside the CDR3, is DTGVSQNPRHKITKRGQNVTFRCDPISEHNRLYWYRQTLGQGPEFLTYFQNEAQLEKSRLLSDRFSAERPKGSFSTLEIQRTEQGDSAMYLCASSFFRDISGNTIYFGEGSWLTVV.

This clonotype was detected ten times or more. The CDR3 DNA is TGTGCCAGCAGTTACGGGACAGGGAACTATGGCTACACCTTC. It specifies CASSYGTGNYGYTF. The V and J genes are TRBV6-2 or TRBV6-3 and TRBJ1-2, with 9 bases aligning to TRBD1. The ends lost 2 bases at V and 2 bases at J; junction bases unmatched: 0. The CDR3 is 14 residues long. In germline, CDR1 is MNHEY, CDR2 SVGEGT.

This clonotype occurred a few times. This chain connects TRBV5-1 to TRBJ1-2; D not resolved. Germline assignment: CDR1 SGHRS and CDR2 YFSETQ. The V and J ends lost 0 bases and 5 bases respectively, with 11 bases between them. The CDR3 is 14 residues long. In nucleotides, the CDR3 is TGCGCCAGCAGCTTGGGGTTGGCGGGTTATGGCTACACCTTC. Translation: CASSLGLAGYGYTF.

This clonotype showed up just a few times. The chain recombines TRBV7-2 with TRBJ1-2; D remains unclear. The CDR3 is made up of 14 amino acids. The ends were cut back, 1 base at V and 8 bases at J, with 14 bases in the middle. The germline V gene encodes CDR1 SGHTA and CDR2 FQGNSA. The CDR3 spells CASSLGEPVRGYTF. The CDR3 coding sequence is TGTGCCAGCAGCTTAGGGGAACCCGTTCGGGGCTACACCTTC.

This clonotype was counted between two and nine times. The chain joins TRBV20-1 to TRBJ2-7; 8 nucleotides match TRBD2. The V segment lost 3 bases and the J segment 0 bases; nucleotides outside the gene matches: 4. This CDR3 is 14 amino acids long. Germline V gene lookup returns CDR1 DFQATT and CDR2 SNEGSKA (reference sequence). The CDR3 nucleotides are TGCAGTGCTAGTTTTAGCGGGATCTCCTACGAGCAGTACTTC. Translation: CSASFSGISYEQYF.

This clonotype was detected only a few times. V gene TRBV7-6 combines with J gene TRBJ2-7, with TRBD2 matching 7 bases. J lost 7 bases, V lost 5 bases, and 11 bases had no gene match. The CDR3 consists of 14 residues. Germline-derived CDR1 and CDR2 are SGHVS and FNYEAQ. This CDR3 is CASSARLARGEQYF. The CDR3 bases are TGTGCCAGCAGCGCAAGACTAGCTCGGGGAGAGCAGTACTTC.

The genes are TRBV4-2 and TRBJ2-1, with 9 bases aligning to TRBD2. Germline V gives CDR1 LGHNA, CDR2 YNFKEQ. V dropped 4 bases and J dropped 0; count of bases not matched to a gene: 10. The CDR3 is 18 residues long. In DNA, the CDR3 is TGTGCCAGCAGCCCCGAACGACTAGCGGTTAGCTCCTACAATGAGCAGTTCTTC. Its translation: CASSPERLAVSSYNEQFF.

This chain connects TRBV6-2 or TRBV6-3 to TRBJ1-2; possibly TRBD1 for D (5 bases). Per the germline V gene, CDR1 is MNHEY and CDR2 is SVGEGT. The CDR3 extends over 13 amino acids. Trimming took off 7 bases at V and 4 bases at J, with 13 bases between the two ends. CDR3 sequence: CASKRDVIYGYTF. As DNA, the CDR3 is TGTGCCAGCAAGAGGGACGTGATCTATGGCTACACCTTC.

There are a few counts of this clonotype. The J gene is TRBJ2-7, the V gene TRBV6-6, with a possible D match to TRBD2 (6 bases). CDR3 length equals 13 residues. V lost 7 bases and J 3 bases, leaving 13 bases between the germline ends. In germline, CDR1 is MNHNY, CDR2 SVGAGI (reference sequence). The CDR3 loop is CASTTWGDYEQYF. The CDR3 DNA reads as TGTGCCAGCACAACCTGGGGGGACTACGAGCAGTACTTC.

This clonotype was recorded a few times. This chain joins TRBV20-1 and TRBJ2-3, with TRBD2 as a possible D gene (6 bases). The V gene's germline CDR1 is DFQATT and CDR2 SNEGSKA (reference sequence). V was clipped by 1 base and J by 9 bases, with 17 bases between them. The CDR3 covers 14 residues. CDR3 residues: CSARGTISTGTQYF. The CDR3 bases are TGCAGTGCTAGAGGGACTATAAGCACTGGGACGCAGTATTTT.

In this sample, this clonotype turned up a few times. The genes are TRBV7-2 and TRBJ1-4; D not certain. CDR1 is SGHTA, CDR2 FQGNSA, per germline. The length of the CDR3 is 15 residues. Trimming shortened V by 0 bases and J by 8 bases, and 13 bases separated the two germline ends. The CDR3: CASSLASGMGEKLFF. The CDR3 bases are TGTGCCAGCAGCTTAGCTTCGGGGATGGGGGAAAAACTGTTTTTT. Full variable domain (rest looked up from reference TRBV7-2 and TRBJ1-4): GAGVSQSPSNKVTEKGKDVELRCDPISGHTALYWYRQSLGQGLEFLIYFQGNSAPDKSGLPSDRFSAERTGGSVSTLTIQRTQQEDSAVYLCASSLASGMGEKLFFGSGTQLSVL.

The chain has TRBV6-5 and TRBJ2-2; D gene unclear. This CDR3 comprises 17 residues. Deletions cut 3 bases from V and 1 base from J, with 15 bases between. Looked up from germline, CDR1 is MNHEY and CDR2 is SVGAGI. Here the CDR3 reads CASSYEVIGKNTGELFF. The CDR3 region has the DNA TGTGCCAGCAGTTATGAAGTCATAGGGAAGAACACCGGGGAGCTGTTTTTT.

The chain has TRBV5-1 and TRBJ2-3; 7 bases are shared with TRBD2. CDR1 and CDR2 from the germline V gene are SGHRS and YFSETQ. The length of the CDR3 is 15 residues. Trimming at V came to 1 base and at J to 3 bases, leaving 5 bases not matched to a gene. DNA of the CDR3: TGCGCCAGCAGCTTGCAGCTAGCGGATACAGATACGCAGTATTTT. Translating it yields CASSLQLADTDTQYF.

The chain couples TRBV23-1 to TRBJ2-7; D is possibly TRBD2 (5 bases). TRBV23-1 is annotated as an ORF whose role is uncertain. V was cut by 6 bases and J by 5 bases, with 11 bases left in between. CDR3 length: 12 amino acids. In DNA form, the CDR3 reads TGCGCCAGCAGGCCGGGGTGGGACGAGCAGTACTTC. It is translated as CASRPGWDEQYF.

The genes are TRBV6-2 or TRBV6-3 and TRBJ2-3, with no clear D. The V end was cut by 2 bases, the J end by 3 bases, with 18 bases between. The CDR3 has 17 amino acids. From germline, CDR1 is MNHEY and CDR2 SVGEGT. The CDR3, as DNA: TGTGCCAGCAGTTACCCCATGAATGGCCCTTGGACAGATACGCAGTATTTT. Translated: CASSYPMNGPWTDTQYF.

V usage is TRBV25-1 and J usage is TRBJ2-1; D not certain. Trimming shortened V by 3 bases and J by 5 bases, and 14 bases separated the two germline ends. CDR3 length equals 15 residues. Germline V gene lookup returns CDR1 MGHDK and CDR2 SYGVNS. This CDR3 reads CASSEQPGFNNEQFF. The CDR3 DNA reads as TGTGCCAGCAGTGAGCAACCGGGCTTCAACAATGAGCAGTTCTTC. The complete variable domain, with remaining parts taken from reference TRBV25-1 and TRBJ2-1, reads EADIYQTPRYLVIGTGKKITLECSQTMGHDKMYWYQQDPGMELHLIHYSYGVNSTEKGDLSSESTVSRIRTEHFPLTLESARPSHTSQYLCASSEQPGFNNEQFFGPGTRLTVL.

This clonotype has ten or more counts. The V call is TRBV15, the J call TRBJ2-5; 7 bases are a match to TRBD2. The CDR3 has 12 residues. J gave up 4 bases and V 4 bases, and 0 bases lay outside the gene matches. CDR1 is LNHNV and CDR2 is YYDKDF in the germline V gene (reference sequence). The CDR3 coding sequence is TGTGCCACCAGCACGGGGGGAGAGACCCAGTACTTC. Translated: CATSTGGETQYF.

The chain links TRBV30 to TRBJ1-1, with D uncertain. Per germline, CDR1 GTSNPN and CDR2 SVGIG (reference sequence). CDR3 length equals 13 residues. Trimming removed 0 bases from V and 10 bases from J, with 15 bases in between. CDR3 nucleotide sequence: TGTGCCTGGAGTGTAAATAGTTTCGGGGTAGCTTTCTTT. Encoded protein: CAWSVNSFGVAFF.

This clonotype has ten or more counts. This chain uses TRBV28 with TRBJ2-3; D is unresolved. There are 16 residues in the CDR3. V lost 3 bases, J lost 1 base, and 14 bases lay in between. CDR1 is MDHEN and CDR2 is SYDVKM in the germline V gene. The CDR3 loop reads CASSFFEVVGTDTQYF. The CDR3 region has the DNA TGTGCCAGCAGTTTCTTCGAGGTGGTGGGCACAGATACGCAGTATTTT. Looking up the rest from reference TRBV28 and TRBJ2-3 gives the full variable domain: DVKVTQSSRYLVKRTGEKVFLECVQDMDHENMFWYRQDPGLGLRLIYFSYDVKMKEKGDIPEGYSVSREKKERFSLILESASTNQTSMYLCASSFFEVVGTDTQYFGPGTRLTVL.

This clonotype was observed a single time. The chain has TRBV20-1 and TRBJ1-5; D is unresolved. Germline loops: CDR1 DFQATT, CDR2 SNEGSKA (reference sequence). The CDR3 is made up of 14 amino acids. Between the trimmed V and J ends, which lost 6 bases and 4 bases, there was a span of 16 bases. CDR3 DNA: TGCAGTGCGGTGCAGCCCAACCTAAATCAGCCCCAGCATTTT. Translated: CSAVQPNLNQPQHF.

The gene calls are TRBV4-3 and TRBJ2-7; no clear D gene. The CDR3 loop spans 15 amino acids. V shed 1 base and J shed 0 bases, with 10 bases lying between them. CDR1 and CDR2 from the germline V gene are LGHNA and YSLEER. The CDR3 DNA is TGCGCCAGCAGCCAAGTGGGTAGGGACTCCTACGAGCAGTACTTC. Its translation is CASSQVGRDSYEQYF.

This clonotype was observed a few times. A junction boundary mismatches the germline segment, possibly from a read error. The rearrangement links TRBV7-7 to TRBJ2-1; 10 bases fit TRBD2. The CDR3 spans 16 residues. The germline CDR1 and CDR2 sequences are SSHAT and FNYEAQ (reference sequence). The CDR3 DNA follows: TGTGCTAGCAGCTTTACTCTAGCGGGAGCGGGCAATGAGCAGTTCTTC. This encodes CASSFTLAGAGNEQFF. Together with reference TRBV7-7 and TRBJ2-1, the CDR3 gives the full variable domain: GAGVSQSPRYKVTKRGQDVTLRCDPISSHATLYWYQQALGQGPEFLTYFNYEAQPDKSGLPSDRFSAERPEGSISTLTIQRTEQRDSAMYRCASSFTLAGAGNEQFFGPGTRLTVL.

The rearrangement links TRBV20-1 to TRBJ2-1; TRBD2 agrees at 16 bases. The J segment lost 1 base and the V segment lost 4 bases, leaving 7 bases of the junction unmatched. Germline CDR1 and CDR2: DFQATT and SNEGSKA (reference sequence). This CDR3 comprises 18 residues. The CDR3 region is CSATGTSGRAGSYNEQFF. CDR3 nucleotides: TGCAGTGCTACTGGGACTAGCGGGAGGGCCGGGTCCTACAATGAGCAGTTCTTC.

This clonotype turned up a few times. The gene calls are TRBV12-3 or TRBV12-4 and TRBJ2-1; D call uncertain. V was pared by 4 bases and J by 7 bases, with 11 bases between. This CDR3 is 13 amino acids long. The CDR3, as DNA: TGTGCCAGCAGTTCCCCCCATACGAATGAGCAGTTCTTC. Protein product: CASSSPHTNEQFF.